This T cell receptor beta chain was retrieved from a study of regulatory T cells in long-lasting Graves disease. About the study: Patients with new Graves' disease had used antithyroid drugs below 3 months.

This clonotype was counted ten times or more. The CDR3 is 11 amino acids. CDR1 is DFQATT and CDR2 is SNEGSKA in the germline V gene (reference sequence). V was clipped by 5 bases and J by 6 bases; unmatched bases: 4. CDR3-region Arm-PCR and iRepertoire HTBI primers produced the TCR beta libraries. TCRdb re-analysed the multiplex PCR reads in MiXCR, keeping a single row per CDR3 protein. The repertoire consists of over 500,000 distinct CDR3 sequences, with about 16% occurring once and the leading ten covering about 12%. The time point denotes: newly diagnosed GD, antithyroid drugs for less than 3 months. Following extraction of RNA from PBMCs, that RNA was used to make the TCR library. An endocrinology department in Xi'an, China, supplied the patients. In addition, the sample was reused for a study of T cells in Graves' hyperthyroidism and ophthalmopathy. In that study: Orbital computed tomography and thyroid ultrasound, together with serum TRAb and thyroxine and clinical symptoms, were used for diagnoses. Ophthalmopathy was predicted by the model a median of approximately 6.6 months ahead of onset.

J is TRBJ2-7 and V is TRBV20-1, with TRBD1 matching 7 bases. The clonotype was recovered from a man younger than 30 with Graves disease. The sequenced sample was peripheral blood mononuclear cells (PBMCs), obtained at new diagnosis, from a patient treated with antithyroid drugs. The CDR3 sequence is CSAATGFEQYF. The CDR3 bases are TGCAGTGCTGCGACAGGGTTCGAGCAGTACTTC.